The 18 T cell receptor beta chains below were found in one sample sequenced in a study of response to subunit inactivated influenza vaccine. One entry per CDR3 protein results from TCRdb running MiXCR on the RT-PCR reads. The sample lists 500,000 to 700,000 distinct CDR3 sequences, roughly 25% occurring once. These same records also appear under a second study, on T cells expressing NK-cell markers. This second study says: UMIs were included in TCR beta cDNA generated by 5'RACE template switching.

Sequencing used CD4+ T cells sorted from PBMCs, obtained approximately 12 days after vaccination. These receptors came from a man in his fifties or sixties who received an inactivated influenza vaccine.

This clonotype was observed a few times. The rearrangement links TRBV6-6 to TRBJ1-1, with no clear D. Germline lookup yields CDR1 MNHNY and CDR2 SVGAGI (reference sequence). The CDR3 consists of 12 residues. Trimming removed 0 bases at V and 9 bases at J, with 8 bases between. For the CDR3, the DNA is TGTGCCAGCAGTTACTCCGCCAGCAAAGCTTTCTTT. Residues: CASSYSASKAFF.

J is TRBJ1-5 and V is TRBV28, with a possible D match to TRBD1 (5 bases). CDR1 and CDR2 from the germline V gene are MDHEN and SYDVKM. This CDR3 has 15 amino acids. Trimming left V 5 bases short and J 8 bases short, with 19 bases between. CDR3 region: CASSPGSGPYEPQHF. CDR3 DNA sequence: TGTGCCAGCAGTCCCGGGTCGGGGCCCTATGAGCCCCAGCATTTT.

The genes are TRBV6-5 and TRBJ2-5; the D gene is possibly TRBD1 (6 bases). Germline loops: CDR1 MNHEY, CDR2 SVGAGI. The CDR3 sequence is 17 residues long. The V gene lost 2 bases and the J gene lost 1 base, with 17 bases spanning the gap. Here the CDR3 DNA reads TGTGCCAGCAGTTACCTCCGAGCATGGACAGTCCAAGAGACCCAGTACTTC. It is translated as CASSYLRAWTVQETQYF.

A word on this clonotype: The junction shows a germline mismatch at one end, possibly a read error. The chain is built from TRBV10-3 and TRBJ1-1; TRBD1 aligns across 9 bases. CDR3 length equals 16 residues. CDR1 ENHRY and CDR2 SYGVKD come from the germline V gene. CDR3 sequence (DNA): TGTGCCATCAGTCGGTCCGGGACAGGGACGGACACTGAAGCTTACTTT. Its protein product is CAISRSGTGTDTEAYF.

The chain couples TRBV4-2 to TRBJ1-1, with 8 bases aligning to TRBD1. CDR3 size: 15 residues. V trimming: 3 bases; J trimming: 5 bases; junction bases outside the gene matches: 8. CDR1 and CDR2 from the germline V gene are LGHNA and YNFKEQ. CDR3 sequence (DNA): TGTGCCAGCAGCCAGGAAAACACAGGGGGAACTGAAGCTTTCTTT. Protein sequence: CASSQENTGGTEAFF.

With respect to this clonotype: A much more abundant neighbour one base away suggests this may be a read error. This chain joins TRBV5-1 and TRBJ2-5; the D is unclear. Between the trimmed V and J ends, which lost 0 bases and 4 bases, there was a span of 4 bases. The V gene's germline CDR1 is SGHRS and CDR2 YFSETQ. The CDR3 covers 12 residues. The chain's CDR3 is CASSLGVETQYF. In nucleotides, the CDR3 is TGCGCCAGCAGCTTGGGGGTAGAGACCCAGTACTTC.

In this sample, this clonotype turned up a few times. It is unclear where the CDR3 begins or ends on the DNA, so no DNA is shown, and the CDR3 is as TCRdb lists it. The genes are TRBV12-3 or TRBV12-4 and TRBJ2-1; TRBD2, the D gene given by the table, was not confirmed from the DNA. Inclusive of both ends, the CDR3 amounts to 14 amino acids. CDR3 residues: CASSFLETRTEQFF.

The V gene is TRBV20-1, the J gene TRBJ1-1; D is unclear. CDR1 is DFQATT and CDR2 is SNEGSKA in the germline V gene (reference sequence). Trimming left V 1 base short and J 0 bases short, with 12 bases between. CDR3 length equals 15 residues. The CDR3 DNA follows: TGCAGTGCTAGAGTGAAGGGCTGGATGAACACTGAAGCTTTCTTT. Its protein is CSARVKGWMNTEAFF.

The chain uses TRBV28 and TRBJ1-2; D is uncertain. CDR3 size: 15 residues. V lost 3 bases and J 2 bases, leaving 13 bases between the germline ends. Germline V gene data show CDR1 as MDHEN and CDR2 as SYDVKM. The CDR3 DNA follows: TGTGCCAGCAGTTTGGGTCCGGACGGGAACTATGGCTACACCTTC. It is translated as CASSLGPDGNYGYTF.

This chain connects TRBV12-3 or TRBV12-4 to TRBJ2-2; D remains ambiguous. The CDR3 is made up of 15 amino acids. V lost 6 bases and J lost 6, with 17 bases in between. CDR3 bases: TGTGCCAGCAGATCCCGGGTTCCCTACGCCGGGGAGCTGTTTTTT. Protein sequence: CASRSRVPYAGELFF.

J is TRBJ1-3 and V is TRBV10-3, with unresolved D. The CDR3 has 13 residues. The V and J ends lost 4 bases and 4 bases respectively, with 8 bases between them. Germline CDR1 reads ENHRY; CDR2 reads SYGVKD. The CDR3 here is CAISGGSGNTIYF. In nucleotides, the CDR3 is TGTGCCATCAGTGGAGGGTCCGGAAACACCATATATTTT.

There are a few counts of this clonotype. V gene TRBV6-2 or TRBV6-3 combines with J gene TRBJ2-3; D unresolved. Germline-derived CDR1 and CDR2 are MNHEY and SVGEGT. V gave up 7 bases and J gave up 6 bases, with 8 bases separating them. The CDR3 is 11 residues long. CDR3 residues: CASTHGDTQYF. The CDR3 region has the DNA TGTGCCAGCACCCATGGGGATACGCAGTATTTT.

In its sample, this clonotype was seen a few times. The chain is built from TRBV7-3 and TRBJ2-7, with TRBD2 as a possible D gene (5 bases). Trimming took off 5 bases at V and 7 bases at J, with 12 bases between the two ends. Germline V gene sequence: CDR1 SGHTA, CDR2 FQGTGA. The CDR3 is made up of 12 amino acids. The CDR3 region is CASSAPSLEQYF. In nucleotides, the CDR3 is TGTGCCAGCAGCGCTCCTAGCCTGGAGCAGTACTTC.

This clonotype was picked up a small number of times. The genes are TRBV5-1 and TRBJ2-2; maybe TRBD2 (6 bases). The V end lost 3 bases, the J end lost 0 bases, and 12 bases lay between the germline ends. Germline loops: CDR1 SGHRS, CDR2 YFSETQ. This CDR3 is 16 amino acids long. The CDR3 DNA follows: TGCGCCAGCAGCTCGAGCGGCGGGACGAACACCGGGGAGCTGTTTTTT. It yields the protein CASSSSGGTNTGELFF.

The J gene is TRBJ2-1, the V gene TRBV20-1; D call uncertain. Deletions cut 0 bases from V and 2 bases from J, with 11 bases between. The germline V gene encodes CDR1 DFQATT and CDR2 SNEGSKA (reference sequence). This CDR3 spans 15 amino acids. The CDR3 is CSARDQFQAYNEQFF. CDR3 DNA sequence: TGCAGTGCTAGAGATCAATTCCAGGCCTACAATGAGCAGTTCTTC.

V gene TRBV20-1 combines with J gene TRBJ2-3, with 10 bases fitting TRBD2. J lost 6 bases, V lost 8 bases, and 8 bases had no gene match. Germline V gene lookup returns CDR1 DFQATT and CDR2 SNEGSKA (reference sequence). This CDR3 is 13 amino acids long. The CDR3 DNA is TGCAGTATAGAGCGGGAGGGCCGGGATACGCAGTATTTT. It codes for CSIEREGRDTQYF.

The V gene is TRBV24-1, the J gene TRBJ2-1, with a weak D call TRBD2 (6 bases). V was pared by 0 bases and J by 3 bases, with 14 bases between. Germline CDR1 is KGHDR and CDR2 is SFDVKD. This CDR3 comprises 17 residues. CDR3 bases: TGTGCCACCAGTGATTTGGGGCCCACGGGGGACTACAATGAGCAGTTCTTC. Translated: CATSDLGPTGDYNEQFF.

This clonotype was observed a handful of times. The chain links TRBV6-2 or TRBV6-3 to TRBJ1-5, with D unresolved. Trimming cost V 7 bases and J 4 bases, with 11 bases left between them. The CDR3 extends over 13 amino acids. CDR1 and CDR2 from the germline V gene are MNHEY and SVGEGT. For the CDR3, the DNA is TGTGCCAGCACCCCGGACGGAAATCAGCCCCAGCATTTT. Protein product: CASTPDGNQPQHF.